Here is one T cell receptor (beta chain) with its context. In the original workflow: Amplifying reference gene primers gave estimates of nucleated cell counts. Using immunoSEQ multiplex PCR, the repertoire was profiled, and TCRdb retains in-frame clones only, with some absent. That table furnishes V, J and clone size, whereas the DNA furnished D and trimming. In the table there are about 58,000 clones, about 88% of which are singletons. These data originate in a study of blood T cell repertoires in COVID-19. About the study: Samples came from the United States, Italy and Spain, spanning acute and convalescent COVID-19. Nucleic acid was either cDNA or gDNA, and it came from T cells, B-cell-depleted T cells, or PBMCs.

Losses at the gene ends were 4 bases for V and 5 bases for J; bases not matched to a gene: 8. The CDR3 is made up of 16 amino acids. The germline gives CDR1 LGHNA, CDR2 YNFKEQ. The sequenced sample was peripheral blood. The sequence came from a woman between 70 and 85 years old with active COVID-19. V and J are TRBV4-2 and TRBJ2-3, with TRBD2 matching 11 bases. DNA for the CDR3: TGTGCCAGCAGCCCTCCGACTAGCGGGACAGGAGATACGCAGTATTTT. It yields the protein CASSPPTSGTGDTQYF.